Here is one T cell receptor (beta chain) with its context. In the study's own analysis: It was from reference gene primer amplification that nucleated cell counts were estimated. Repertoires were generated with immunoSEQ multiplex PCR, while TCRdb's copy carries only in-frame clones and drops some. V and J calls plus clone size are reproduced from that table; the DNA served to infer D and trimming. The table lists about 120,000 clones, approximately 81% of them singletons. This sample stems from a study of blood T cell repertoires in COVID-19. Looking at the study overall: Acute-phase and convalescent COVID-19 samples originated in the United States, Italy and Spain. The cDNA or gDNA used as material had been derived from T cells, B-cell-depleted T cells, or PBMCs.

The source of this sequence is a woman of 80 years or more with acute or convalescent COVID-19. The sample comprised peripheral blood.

CDR3 sequence reads: CASSRQGGNTEAFF. The CDR3 DNA is TGTGCCAGCAGCCGACAGGGGGGGAACACTGAAGCTTTCTTT. The rearrangement links TRBV3-1 (or the pseudogene TRBV3-2) to TRBJ1-1; 9 bases are shared with TRBD1. Germline V gene data show CDR1 as LGHDT and CDR2 as YNNKEL (reference sequence). After removal of 4 bases from V and 1 base from J, the junction contained 1 base not matched to a gene. The CDR3 has 14 amino acids.